The TCR beta chain described here comes from a study of a mutant IDH1 vaccine in newly diagnosed glioma. As for the study in general: The treated group averaged 40.4 years old and was 62.5% male, approximately 38% female.

Findings and limits, study-wide: Variations in leading peripheral T cell clonotypes appeared to have no connection with pseudoprogression.

The time point was: week 23, last vaccination. Doses comprised 300 ug of mutant IDH1 20-mer peptide each, plus topical imiquimod. CDR3 length equals 15 residues. Trimming took off 5 bases at V and 1 base at J, with 14 bases between the two ends. Per the germline V gene, CDR1 is SGHTA and CDR2 is FQGNSA. A word on this clone: Its antigen is still unknown.

Libraries were prepared by immunoSEQ multiplex PCR; TCRdb keeps only in-frame clonotypes and omits some of them. The repertoire holds tens of thousands of clones, with 80% to 90% as singletons. Source: PBMCs, taken from a glioma patient whose treatment included an IDH1 peptide vaccine. This chain joins TRBV7-2 and TRBJ1-2; D possibly corresponds to TRBD1 (5 bases). This sequence was found in a man aged 40-50 years with glioma. For the CDR3, the DNA is TGTGCCAGCAGCACCTCCGGGACGGATAACTATGGCTACACCTTC. Its translation is CASSTSGTDNYGYTF.